The source of this TCR beta chain is a study of response to subunit inactivated influenza vaccine. Whole-study results and caveats: It was the authors' suggestion that each seasonal influenza vaccination recruits few new T cells.

There are 12 residues in the CDR3. Trimming took off 5 bases at V and 6 bases at J, with 9 bases between the two ends. In TCRdb, the RT-PCR reads were re-called with MiXCR into one record per CDR3 protein. The table lists approximately 170,000 distinct CDR3 sequences, under 15% of them singletons. A note on this clonotype: What it recognizes is unknown.

This clonotype was obtained from a man in his forties or fifties who received an inactivated influenza vaccine. The sequenced sample was CD8+ T cells sorted from PBMCs, obtained 5 days after vaccination. This rearrangement joins TRBV12-3 or TRBV12-4 to TRBJ2-3; the D is unclear. CDR3 coding DNA: TGTGCCAGCAGTCTCTTTTCGGATACGCAGTATTTT. Amino acid sequence: CASSLFSDTQYF.